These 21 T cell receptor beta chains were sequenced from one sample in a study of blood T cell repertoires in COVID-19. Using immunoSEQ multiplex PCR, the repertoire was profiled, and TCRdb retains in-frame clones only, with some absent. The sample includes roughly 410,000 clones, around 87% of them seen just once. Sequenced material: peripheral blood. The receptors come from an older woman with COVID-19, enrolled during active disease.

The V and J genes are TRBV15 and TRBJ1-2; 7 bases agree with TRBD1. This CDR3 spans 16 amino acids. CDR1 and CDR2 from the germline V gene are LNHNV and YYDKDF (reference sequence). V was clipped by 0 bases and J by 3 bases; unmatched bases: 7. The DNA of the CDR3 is TGTGCCACCAGCAGAGATGCTAAAGGGGGCTACTATGGCTACACCTTC. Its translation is CATSRDAKGGYYGYTF.

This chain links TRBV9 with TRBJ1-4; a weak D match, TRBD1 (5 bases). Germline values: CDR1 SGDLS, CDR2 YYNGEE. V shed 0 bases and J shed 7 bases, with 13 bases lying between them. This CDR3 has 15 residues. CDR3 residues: CASSVGSGLGEKLFF. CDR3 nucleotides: TGTGCCAGCAGCGTAGGCTCAGGGCTTGGTGAAAAACTGTTTTTT.

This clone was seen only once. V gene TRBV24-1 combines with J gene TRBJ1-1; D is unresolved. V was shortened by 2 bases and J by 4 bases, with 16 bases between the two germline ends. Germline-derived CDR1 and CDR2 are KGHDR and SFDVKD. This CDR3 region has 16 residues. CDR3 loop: CATSDSRPGGSTEAFF. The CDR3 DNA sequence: TGTGCCACCAGTGATTCGCGCCCCGGCGGGAGCACTGAAGCTTTCTTT.

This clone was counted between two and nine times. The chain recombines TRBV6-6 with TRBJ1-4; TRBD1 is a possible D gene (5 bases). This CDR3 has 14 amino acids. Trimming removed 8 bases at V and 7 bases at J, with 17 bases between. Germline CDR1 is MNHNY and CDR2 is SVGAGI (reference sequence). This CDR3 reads CASVGPGVGEKLFF. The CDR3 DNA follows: TGTGCCAGCGTGGGACCGGGGGTTGGTGAAAAACTGTTTTTT.

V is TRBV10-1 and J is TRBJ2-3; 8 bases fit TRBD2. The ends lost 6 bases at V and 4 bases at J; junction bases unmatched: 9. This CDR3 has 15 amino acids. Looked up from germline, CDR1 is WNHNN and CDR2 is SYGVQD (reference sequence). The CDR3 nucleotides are TGCGCCAGCAGCGGGACTAGTTCGTCTGCAGATACGCAGTATTTT. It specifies CASSGTSSSADTQYF.

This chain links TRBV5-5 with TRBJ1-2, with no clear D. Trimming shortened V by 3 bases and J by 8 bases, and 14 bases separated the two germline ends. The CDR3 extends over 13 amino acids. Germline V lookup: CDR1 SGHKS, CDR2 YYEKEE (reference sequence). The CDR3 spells CASSSRRTDGYTF. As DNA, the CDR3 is TGTGCCAGCAGCTCGCGGAGGACTGACGGCTACACCTTC. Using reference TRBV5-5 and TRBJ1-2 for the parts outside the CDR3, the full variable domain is DAGVTQSPTHLIKTRGQQVTLRCSPISGHKSVSWYQQVLGQGPQFIFQYYEKEERGRGNFPDRFSARQFPNYSSELNVNALLLGDSALYLCASSSRRTDGYTFGSGTRLTVV.

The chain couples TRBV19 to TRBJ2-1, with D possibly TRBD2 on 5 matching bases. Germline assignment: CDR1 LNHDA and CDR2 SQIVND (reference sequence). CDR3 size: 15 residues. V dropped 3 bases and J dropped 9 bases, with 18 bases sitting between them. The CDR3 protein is CASSISLASLSEQFF. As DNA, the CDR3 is TGTGCCAGTAGTATTTCGCTAGCATCTTTAAGTGAGCAGTTCTTC.

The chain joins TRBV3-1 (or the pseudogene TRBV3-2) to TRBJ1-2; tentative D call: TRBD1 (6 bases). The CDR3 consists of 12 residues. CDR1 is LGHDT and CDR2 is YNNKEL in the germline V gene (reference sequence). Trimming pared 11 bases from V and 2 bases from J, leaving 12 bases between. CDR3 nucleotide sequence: TGTGCCGTAACACAGGGAAACTATGGCTACACCTTC. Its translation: CAVTQGNYGYTF.

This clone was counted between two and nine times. As DNA, the CDR3 is TGTGCCAGCAGCTTACTTGGTAGGAACACTGAAGCTTTCTTT. This codes for CASSLLGRNTEAFF. The V and J genes are TRBV7-3 and TRBJ1-1; D is uncertain. CDR1 SGHTA and CDR2 FQGTGA come from the germline V gene. V was trimmed by 2 bases and J by 1 base, leaving 8 bases between them. This CDR3 has 14 amino acids.

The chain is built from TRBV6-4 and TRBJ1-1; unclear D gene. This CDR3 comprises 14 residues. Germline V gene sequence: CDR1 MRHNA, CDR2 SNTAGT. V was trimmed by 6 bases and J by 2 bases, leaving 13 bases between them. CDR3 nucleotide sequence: TGTGCCAGCAGGGACCTTCATACTAACACTGAAGCTTTCTTT. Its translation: CASRDLHTNTEAFF.

Written as DNA, the CDR3 is TGTGCCAGTACCCAAGGGGACACTGAAGCTTTCTTT. Protein: CASTQGDTEAFF. This chain links TRBV19 with TRBJ1-1; D might be TRBD1 (5 bases). The germline gives CDR1 LNHDA, CDR2 SQIVND (reference sequence). Trimming took off 7 bases at V and 3 bases at J, with 9 bases between the two ends. The CDR3 is 12 amino acids.

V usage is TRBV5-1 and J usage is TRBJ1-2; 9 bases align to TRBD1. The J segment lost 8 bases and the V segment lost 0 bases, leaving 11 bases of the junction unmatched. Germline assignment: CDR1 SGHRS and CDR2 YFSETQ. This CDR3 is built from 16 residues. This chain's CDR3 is CASSLAPGQGGRGYTF. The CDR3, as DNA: TGCGCCAGCAGCTTGGCCCCGGGACAGGGCGGTCGAGGCTACACCTTC.

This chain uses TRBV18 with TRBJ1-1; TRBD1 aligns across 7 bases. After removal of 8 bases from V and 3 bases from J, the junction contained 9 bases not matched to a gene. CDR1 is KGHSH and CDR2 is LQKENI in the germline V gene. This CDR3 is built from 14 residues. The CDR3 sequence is CASRRQGLDTEAFF. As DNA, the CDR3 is TGTGCCAGCCGTCGACAGGGATTAGACACTGAAGCTTTCTTT. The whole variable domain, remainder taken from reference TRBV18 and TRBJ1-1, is NAGVMQNPRHLVRRRGQEARLRCSPMKGHSHVYWYRQLPEEGLKFMVYLQKENIIDESGMPKERFSAEFPKEGPSILRIQQVVRGDSAAYFCASRRQGLDTEAFFGQGTRLTVV.

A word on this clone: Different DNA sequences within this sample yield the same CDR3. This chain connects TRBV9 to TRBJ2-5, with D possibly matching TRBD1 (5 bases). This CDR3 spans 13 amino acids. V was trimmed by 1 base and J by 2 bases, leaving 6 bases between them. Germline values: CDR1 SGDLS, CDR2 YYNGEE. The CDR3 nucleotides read TGTGCCAGCAGCGTAAGGGGACAAGAGACCCAGTACTTC. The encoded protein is CASSVRGQETQYF. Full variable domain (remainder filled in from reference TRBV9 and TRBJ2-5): DSGVTQTPKHLITATGQRVTLRCSPRSGDLSVYWYQQSLDQGLQFLIQYYNGEERAKGNILERFSAQQFPDLHSELNLSSLELGDSALYFCASSVRGQETQYFGPGTRLLVL.

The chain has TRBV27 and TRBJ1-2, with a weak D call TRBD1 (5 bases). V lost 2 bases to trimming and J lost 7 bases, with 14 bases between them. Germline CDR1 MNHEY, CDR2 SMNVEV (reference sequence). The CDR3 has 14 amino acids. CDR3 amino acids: CASSLGGGMFGYTF. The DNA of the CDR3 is TGTGCCAGCAGTTTAGGGGGGGGAATGTTTGGCTACACCTTC.

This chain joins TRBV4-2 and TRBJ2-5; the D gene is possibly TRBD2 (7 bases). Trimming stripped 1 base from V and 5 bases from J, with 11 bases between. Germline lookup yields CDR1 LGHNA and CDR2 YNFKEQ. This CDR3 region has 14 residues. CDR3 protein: CASSQGAGAETQYF. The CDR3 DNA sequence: TGTGCCAGCAGCCAAGGGGCGGGGGCTGAGACCCAGTACTTC.

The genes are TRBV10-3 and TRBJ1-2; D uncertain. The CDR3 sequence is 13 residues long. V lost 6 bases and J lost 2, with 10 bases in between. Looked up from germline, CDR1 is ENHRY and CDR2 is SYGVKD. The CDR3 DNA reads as TGTGCCATCAGACACAGCCCAAACTATGGCTACACCTTC. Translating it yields CAIRHSPNYGYTF.

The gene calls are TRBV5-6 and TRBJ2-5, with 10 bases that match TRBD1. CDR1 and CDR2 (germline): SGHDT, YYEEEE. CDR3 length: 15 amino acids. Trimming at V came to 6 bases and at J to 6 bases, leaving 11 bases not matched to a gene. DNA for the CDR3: TGTGCCAGCACCCCTGGGGGACAGGGGAGGAAGACCCAGTACTTC. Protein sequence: CASTPGGQGRKTQYF.

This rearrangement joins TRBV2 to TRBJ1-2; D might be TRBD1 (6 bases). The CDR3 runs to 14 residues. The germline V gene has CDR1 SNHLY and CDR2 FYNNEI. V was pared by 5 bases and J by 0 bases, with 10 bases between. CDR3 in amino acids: CASSRDTTNYGYTF. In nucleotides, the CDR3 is TGTGCCAGCAGTCGGGACACTACTAACTATGGCTACACCTTC.

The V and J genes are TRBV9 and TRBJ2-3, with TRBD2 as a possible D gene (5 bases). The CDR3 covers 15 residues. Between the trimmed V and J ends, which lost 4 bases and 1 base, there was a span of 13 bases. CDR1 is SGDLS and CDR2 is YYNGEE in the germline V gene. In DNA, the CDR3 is TGTGCCAGCAGCACCACAGACGGGGGCACAGATACGCAGTATTTT. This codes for CASSTTDGGTDTQYF.

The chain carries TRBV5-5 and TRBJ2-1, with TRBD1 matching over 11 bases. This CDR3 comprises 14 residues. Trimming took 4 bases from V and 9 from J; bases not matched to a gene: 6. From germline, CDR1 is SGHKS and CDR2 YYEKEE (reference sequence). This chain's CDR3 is CASSGGQGASEQFF. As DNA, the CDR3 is TGTGCCAGCAGCGGTGGACAGGGGGCTAGTGAGCAGTTCTTC. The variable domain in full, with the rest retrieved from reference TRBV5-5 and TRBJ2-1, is DAGVTQSPTHLIKTRGQQVTLRCSPISGHKSVSWYQQVLGQGPQFIFQYYEKEERGRGNFPDRFSARQFPNYSSELNVNALLLGDSALYLCASSGGQGASEQFFGPGTRLTVL.